This T cell receptor beta chain was observed in a study of blood T cell repertoires in COVID-19. CDR3 length: 13 residues. V dropped 4 bases and J dropped 5 bases, with 10 bases sitting between them. Germline V gene data show CDR1 as SGHRS and CDR2 as YFSETQ. TCRdb keeps only in-frame clones here, not all; method: immunoSEQ multiplex PCR. This table holds about 420,000 clones, around nine tenths found once. Recruited during active infection, patients (from Seattle) were subsequently followed longitudinally. Sequenced sample: peripheral blood. The chain carries TRBV5-1 and TRBJ2-1, with a weak D call TRBD2 (6 bases). This TCR was sampled from a man younger than 35 with COVID-19, enrolled during active disease. The CDR3 nucleotides are TGCGCCAGCAGCCGCGGAGGGGACAATGAGCAGTTCTTC. It is translated as CASSRGGDNEQFF.